Below, 19 T cell receptor beta chains from the same sample are listed, as sequenced in a study of OX40 agonist ivuxolimab in advanced cancers. The method was immunoSEQ multiplex PCR; TCRdb's version includes in-frame clones alone and lacks a portion of them. The table records approximately 100,000 clones, under 85% of them present only once. Sequenced material: CD4+ or CD8+ T cells sorted from blood, taken in a trial of the OX40 agonist ivuxolimab. These receptors all stem from an adult with an advanced solid tumor such as melanoma, head and neck, liver or kidney cancer.

J is TRBJ1-4 and V is TRBV5-1, with no clear D. The CDR3 is made up of 16 amino acids. Trimming shortened V by 2 bases and J by 4 bases, and 15 bases separated the two germline ends. Germline CDR1 is SGHRS and CDR2 is YFSETQ. The CDR3 region has the DNA TGCGCCAGCAGCTTAGGCCCGGGAATGGGTAATGAAAAACTGTTTTTT. Translation gives CASSLGPGMGNEKLFF.

This clone was recorded only once. The V and J genes are TRBV4-1 and TRBJ1-2; D call uncertain. Germline V gene sequence: CDR1 MGHRA, CDR2 YSYEKL. This CDR3 is built from 15 residues. The V end lost 1 base, the J end lost 5 bases, and 14 bases lay between the germline ends. CDR3 amino acids: CASSQAGGRPYGYTF. Here the CDR3 DNA reads TGCGCCAGCAGCCAAGCGGGAGGTCGCCCATATGGCTACACCTTC.

The sample holds one count of this clone. The chain recombines TRBV30 with TRBJ2-1; D is possibly TRBD1 (5 bases). Germline V CDR1 and CDR2: GTSNPN, SVGIG (reference sequence). Trimming took 3 bases from V and 4 from J, leaving 7 bases between them. The CDR3 loop spans 12 amino acids. This CDR3 reads CAWRPGYNEQFF. DNA of the CDR3: TGTGCCTGGAGACCAGGGTACAATGAGCAGTTCTTC.

The chain uses TRBV19 and TRBJ1-1; no reliable D call. CDR3 length: 12 amino acids. Germline CDR1 LNHDA, CDR2 SQIVND (reference sequence). V was pared by 7 bases and J by 2 bases, with 8 bases between. Here the CDR3 reads CASTKRNTEAFF. For the CDR3, the DNA is TGTGCCAGTACGAAGAGAAACACTGAAGCTTTCTTT. The full variable domain, in which reference TRBV19 and TRBJ1-1 provide the parts outside the CDR3, is DGGITQSPKYLFRKEGQNVTLSCEQNLNHDAMYWYRQDPGQGLRLIYYSQIVNDFQKGDIAEGYSVSREKKESFPLTVTSAQKNPTAFYLCASTKRNTEAFFGQGTRLTVV.

The chain combines TRBV6-1 with TRBJ2-7; TRBD1 matches 7 bases. Germline V gene data show CDR1 as MNHNS and CDR2 as SASEGT. This CDR3 has 15 residues. The J segment lost 0 bases and the V segment lost 4 bases, leaving 6 bases of the junction unmatched. For the CDR3, the DNA is TGTGCCAGCAGTGGAGAGGGGGCCGGCTCCTACGAGCAGTACTTC. This sequence encodes CASSGEGAGSYEQYF.

The chain has TRBV5-5 and TRBJ2-3, with 14 bases aligning to TRBD2. V was clipped by 4 bases and J by 5 bases; unmatched bases: 9. CDR1 SGHKS and CDR2 YYEKEE come from the germline V gene (reference sequence). The CDR3 consists of 17 residues. CDR3 sequence: CASSVGTSGSGVDTQYF. The DNA of the CDR3 is TGTGCCAGCAGCGTTGGGACTAGCGGGAGTGGGGTAGATACGCAGTATTTT. The full variable domain, with the rest looked up from reference TRBV5-5 and TRBJ2-3, is DAGVTQSPTHLIKTRGQQVTLRCSPISGHKSVSWYQQVLGQGPQFIFQYYEKEERGRGNFPDRFSARQFPNYSSELNVNALLLGDSALYLCASSVGTSGSGVDTQYFGPGTRLTVL.

In its sample, this clone was seen a few times. This chain connects TRBV30 to TRBJ1-1; D remains ambiguous. Deletions cut 4 bases from V and 0 bases from J, with 9 bases between. Looked up from germline, CDR1 is GTSNPN and CDR2 is SVGIG (reference sequence). The CDR3 extends over 13 amino acids. DNA of the CDR3: TGTGCCTGGAAGCTACAAATGAACACTGAAGCTTTCTTT. It translates to CAWKLQMNTEAFF.

The chain carries TRBV7-9 and TRBJ2-2, with a possible D match to TRBD2 (5 bases). The CDR3 consists of 15 residues. Germline values: CDR1 SEHNR, CDR2 FQNEAQ (reference sequence). Trimming removed 2 bases at V and 1 base at J, with 8 bases between. Here the CDR3 DNA reads TGTGCCAGCAGCTTAAGGAGGCAGAACACCGGGGAGCTGTTTTTT. Translated: CASSLRRQNTGELFF.

The chain is built from TRBV28 and TRBJ2-7, with D maybe TRBD1 (7 bases). With 4 bases removed from V and 1 base from J, the gap between germline ends came to 14 bases. CDR1 MDHEN and CDR2 SYDVKM come from the germline V gene. The CDR3 has 15 amino acids. CDR3 DNA: TGTGCCAGCAGTTGGGGCGGGACAGATTCCTACGAGCAGTACTTC. Its protein is CASSWGGTDSYEQYF.

The genes are TRBV4-1 and TRBJ2-1; 12 bases match TRBD2. This CDR3 has 18 amino acids. Trimming at V came to 1 base and at J to 3 bases, leaving 7 bases not matched to a gene. Germline values: CDR1 MGHRA, CDR2 YSYEKL. CDR3 sequence reads: CASSQAFGLAGIYNEQFF. The CDR3 DNA is TGCGCCAGCAGCCAAGCCTTCGGACTAGCGGGAATCTACAATGAGCAGTTCTTC.

The V gene is TRBV5-1, the J gene TRBJ2-1; D is undetermined. The V and J ends lost 7 bases and 7 bases respectively, with 9 bases between them. Germline loops: CDR1 SGHRS, CDR2 YFSETQ. CDR3 length equals 11 residues. The CDR3: CASVLGNEQFF. For the CDR3, the DNA is TGCGCCAGCGTCCTCGGAAATGAGCAGTTCTTC.

The chain uses TRBV5-1 and TRBJ2-5; 7 bases map to TRBD2. The J call is doubtful: the DNA matches TRBJ2-7 better. The length of the CDR3 is 15 residues. Germline CDR1 reads SGHRS; CDR2 reads YFSETQ. The CDR3 coding sequence is TGCGCCAGCAGCGGGGGGGACTCTACCTCCTACGAGCAGTACTTC. Its translation is CASSGGDSTSYEQYF.

CDR3 DNA: TGTGCCAGCTCACCACGACAGCTTAACTACGAGCAGTACTTC. This codes for CASSPRQLNYEQYF. This chain uses TRBV18 with TRBJ2-7; D possibly corresponds to TRBD1 (5 bases). Germline-derived CDR1 and CDR2 are KGHSH and LQKENI. This CDR3 contains 14 residues. Trimming removed 1 base at V and 3 bases at J, with 10 bases between.

J is TRBJ2-3 and V is TRBV9, with 7 bases identical to TRBD2. Germline V gives CDR1 SGDLS, CDR2 YYNGEE. The CDR3 extends over 13 amino acids. The V and J ends lost 7 bases and 0 bases, in that order; junction bases with no gene match: 2. Written as DNA, the CDR3 is TGTGCCAGCGGGGGGGTAAGCACAGATACGCAGTATTTT. Translation gives CASGGVSTDTQYF.

CDR3 protein: CASSQPTGEGTGELFF. The CDR3, as DNA: TGCGCCAGCAGCCAACCCACAGGGGAAGGCACCGGGGAGCTGTTTTTT. The chain links TRBV4-3 to TRBJ2-2; TRBD1 matches 7 bases. The germline V gene encodes CDR1 LGHNA and CDR2 YSLEER. The ends lost 2 bases at V and 4 bases at J; junction bases unmatched: 7. The CDR3 has 16 amino acids.

The chain is built from TRBV7-9 and TRBJ2-1; unclear D gene. The CDR3 length is 12 residues. The V gene's germline CDR1 is SEHNR and CDR2 FQNEAQ (reference sequence). Deletions cut 6 bases from V and 7 bases from J, with 10 bases between. The DNA of the CDR3 is TGTGCCAGCAGGTGGAGCGTGAATGAGCAGTTCTTC. It yields the protein CASRWSVNEQFF.

Concerning this clone itself: One junction end disagrees with the germline gene, perhaps due to a read error. V is TRBV6-6 and J is TRBJ2-2, with 10 positions matching TRBD2. The CDR3 sequence is 15 residues long. From germline, CDR1 is MNHNY and CDR2 SVGAGI (reference sequence). CDR3 nucleotides: TGTGCCGGCAGTTCTACTAGCGGGGTGACCGGGGAGCTGTTTTTT. Translation: CAGSSTSGVTGELFF.

This chain joins TRBV27 and TRBJ1-1; D perhaps matches TRBD1 (5 bases). The V end was cut by 5 bases, the J end by 4 bases, with 11 bases between. Germline V gives CDR1 MNHEY, CDR2 SMNVEV (reference sequence). The CDR3 length is 13 residues. The CDR3 bases are TGTGCCAGCAGTCCTTCCCAGGGCACTGAAGCTTTCTTT. Its translation is CASSPSQGTEAFF.

The V and J genes are TRBV2 and TRBJ2-7; 7 bases are a match to TRBD1. Germline V gene sequence: CDR1 SNHLY, CDR2 FYNNEI. CDR3 length equals 13 residues. V was clipped by 10 bases and J by 0 bases; unmatched bases: 6. In DNA, the CDR3 is TGTGCCATCAGGGACAGTAGCTCCTACGAGCAGTACTTC. Translation: CAIRDSSSYEQYF. The full variable domain, rest sourced from reference TRBV2 and TRBJ2-7, is EPEVTQTPSHQVTQMGQEVILRCVPISNHLYFYWYRQILGQKVEFLVSFYNNEISEKSEIFDDQFSVERPDGSNFTLKIRSTKLEDSAMYFCAIRDSSSYEQYFGPGTRLTVT.